Shown below are 28 T cell receptor beta chains from a single sample sequenced in a study of T-cell memory formation after mild COVID-19. TCRdb re-called the 5' RACE reads with MiXCR, one entry per CDR3 protein. The repertoire consists of over 350,000 distinct CDR3 sequences, with approximately 15% occurring once and the leading ten covering under 25%. The sequenced material came from PBMCs or a T cell subset sorted from them (not recorded which). The receptors stem from a man younger than 35 who had mild COVID-19 (a few samples of this study predate the infection). Cell type and time point are not known.

This clonotype was found a few times. This rearrangement joins TRBV5-1 to TRBJ2-5, with a weak D call TRBD1 (5 bases). The germline V gene encodes CDR1 SGHRS and CDR2 YFSETQ. This CDR3 contains 14 residues. The V end was cut by 5 bases, the J end by 5 bases, with 16 bases between. This chain's CDR3 is CASSLTAPRETQYF. The CDR3 DNA sequence: TGCGCCAGCAGTTTGACAGCCCCCCGGGAGACCCAGTACTTC. Filled out from reference TRBV5-1 and TRBJ2-5, the complete variable domain reads KAGVTQTPRYLIKTRGQQVTLSCSPISGHRSVSWYQQTPGQGLQFLFEYFSETQRNKGNFPGRFSGRQFSNSRSEMNVSTLELGDSALYLCASSLTAPRETQYFGPGTRLLVL.

This clonotype was seen repeatedly, ten times or more. The chain carries TRBV5-1 and TRBJ2-3, with D tentatively TRBD1 or TRBD2 (5 bases each). V shed 0 bases and J shed 9 bases, with 14 bases lying between them. The CDR3 extends over 14 amino acids. Per the germline V gene, CDR1 is SGHRS and CDR2 is YFSETQ. The CDR3 DNA reads TGCGCCAGCAGCTTGGGGGCCCGGGGCGACACGCAGTATTTT. It encodes CASSLGARGDTQYF.

This clonotype turned up a few times. The gene calls are TRBV5-1 and TRBJ2-7; D uncertain. Trimming left V 4 bases short and J 0 bases short, with 11 bases between. Germline assignment: CDR1 SGHRS and CDR2 YFSETQ. CDR3 size: 14 residues. CDR3 nucleotide sequence: TGCGCCAGCAGCCCCGGGTCGTTCTCCTACGAGCAGTACTTC. Translating it yields CASSPGSFSYEQYF. The whole variable domain, remainder taken from reference TRBV5-1 and TRBJ2-7, is KAGVTQTPRYLIKTRGQQVTLSCSPISGHRSVSWYQQTPGQGLQFLFEYFSETQRNKGNFPGRFSGRQFSNSRSEMNVSTLELGDSALYLCASSPGSFSYEQYFGPGTRLTVT.

This clonotype was seen at least ten times. CDR3 region: CASSFTAGVTDTQYF. The CDR3, as DNA: TGCGCCAGCAGCTTCACGGCGGGGGTCACAGATACGCAGTATTTT. V usage is TRBV5-1 and J usage is TRBJ2-3; TRBD2 matches 7 bases. Germline-derived CDR1 and CDR2 are SGHRS and YFSETQ. The CDR3 runs to 15 residues. V lost 2 bases and J lost 2; bases outside the gene matches: 5.

In its sample, this clonotype was seen a few times. The chain carries TRBV7-2 and TRBJ2-7, with D unclear. The CDR3 runs to 15 residues. The V end lost 0 bases, the J end lost 4 bases, and 13 bases lay between the germline ends. Germline CDR1 is SGHTA and CDR2 is FQGNSA. The CDR3 DNA is TGTGCCAGCAGCTTAGCAGAAACCCCCGTTTACGAGCAGTACTTC. Translation gives CASSLAETPVYEQYF.

This clonotype was recorded many times. This chain connects TRBV29-1 to TRBJ1-1; TRBD1 might be the D (5 bases). Germline V gene lookup returns CDR1 SQVTM and CDR2 ANQGSEA. Trimming shortened V by 7 bases and J by 4 bases, and 10 bases separated the two germline ends. This CDR3 has 11 amino acids. DNA for the CDR3: TGCAGCGCCTGTGGGGGCACTGAAGCTTTCTTT. This gives the protein CSACGGTEAFF.

This clonotype is a singleton in its sample. The chain couples TRBV2 to TRBJ2-2; D gene uncertain. The V end lost 6 bases, the J end lost 6 bases, and 11 bases lay between the germline ends. Germline loops: CDR1 SNHLY, CDR2 FYNNEI. There are 13 residues in the CDR3. Written as DNA, the CDR3 is TGTGCCAGCAGCGATGAAAGCCCCGGGGAGCTGTTTTTT. This encodes CASSDESPGELFF.

This chain joins TRBV12-3 or TRBV12-4 and TRBJ2-2, with 9 bases lining up with TRBD1. The CDR3 covers 14 residues. Trimming cost V 8 bases and J 6 bases; bases outside gene matches: 7. The CDR3 coding sequence is TGTGCCAGCCAAGAGGGACAGGGACCCGGGGAGCTGTTTTTT. It yields the protein CASQEGQGPGELFF.

The gene calls are TRBV21-1 and TRBJ1-5; whether TRBD1, the table's D call, matches the DNA was not checked. TRBV21-1 is termed a pseudogene. This CDR3 region has 14 residues. CDR3: CASSTILSNQPQHF. The CDR3 DNA reads as TGTGCCAGCAGCACCATCCTGTCCAATCAGCCCCAGCATTTT.

This clonotype appeared many times. Being one base from a much bigger clone, this may be a read error. The chain carries TRBV12-3 or TRBV12-4 and TRBJ1-4; tentatively, D is TRBD1 (6 bases). CDR3 size: 12 residues. The ends were cut back, 6 bases at V and 8 bases at J, with 10 bases in the middle. The CDR3 DNA sequence: TGTGCCAGCAGCCGGACAGAAGAAAAACTGTTTTTT. Translating it yields CASSRTEEKLFF.

This clonotype has only a few counts. This chain connects TRBV12-3 or TRBV12-4 to TRBJ2-2, with 10 bases matching TRBD2. This CDR3 has 15 amino acids. V trimming: 7 bases; J trimming: 7 bases; junction bases outside the gene matches: 9. For the CDR3, the DNA is TGTGCCAGCAAGTTGTCACTAGCGGGGTTCGGGGAGCTGTTTTTT. Translated: CASKLSLAGFGELFF.

The CDR3 reads CATSSDTSNTEAFF. The CDR3 region has the DNA TGTGCCACCAGCTCGGACACCTCGAACACTGAAGCTTTCTTT. The chain combines TRBV15 with TRBJ1-1; D possibly corresponds to TRBD1 (5 bases). Germline V gene sequence: CDR1 LNHNV, CDR2 YYDKDF (reference sequence). Deletions cut 5 bases from V and 1 base from J, with 11 bases between. The CDR3 is 14 amino acids.

This clonotype has a handful of counts. This chain uses TRBV4-1 with TRBJ1-1; the D gene is possibly TRBD1 (5 bases). Germline V gives CDR1 MGHRA, CDR2 YSYEKL. The V and J ends lost 2 bases and 5 bases respectively, with 18 bases between them. This CDR3 comprises 16 residues. The CDR3 here is CASSQIPQGVGTEAFF. In nucleotides, the CDR3 is TGCGCCAGCAGCCAAATCCCCCAAGGGGTAGGGACTGAAGCTTTCTTT.

The chain links TRBV10-2 to TRBJ1-1; 8 bases match TRBD1. J gave up 3 bases and V 8 bases, and 5 bases lay outside the gene matches. The CDR3 has 13 residues. CDR1 is WSHSY, CDR2 SAAADI, per germline. The DNA for the CDR3 is TGCGCCAGCGTAATACAGGGGGACACTGAAGCTTTCTTT. This codes for CASVIQGDTEAFF.

This clonotype has a handful of counts. The V call is TRBV12-3 or TRBV12-4, the J call TRBJ2-3; 9 nucleotides line up with TRBD2. The CDR3 sequence is 15 residues long. V shed 7 bases and J 3 bases; nucleotides not matched to a gene: 8. The CDR3 here is CASTLPGLATDTQYF. The CDR3 DNA is TGTGCCAGCACTCTGCCGGGACTAGCAACAGATACGCAGTATTTT.

This clonotype has just a few counts. The V gene is TRBV7-2, the J gene TRBJ2-7; D possibly corresponds to TRBD1 (5 bases). Germline V gene lookup returns CDR1 SGHTA and CDR2 FQGNSA. The ends were cut back, 3 bases at V and 1 base at J, with 13 bases in the middle. The CDR3 loop spans 15 amino acids. The CDR3 region is CASSFDRTLSYEQYF. The CDR3 coding sequence is TGTGCCAGCAGCTTCGACAGAACTCTATCCTACGAGCAGTACTTC.

The chain is built from TRBV27 and TRBJ1-1; TRBD1 agrees at 10 bases. Germline V gives CDR1 MNHEY, CDR2 SMNVEV (reference sequence). Trimming at V came to 7 bases and at J to 4 bases, leaving 3 bases not matched to a gene. There are 13 residues in the CDR3. The CDR3 DNA reads TGTGCCAGCATTGACAGGGGGCTCACTGAAGCTTTCTTT. Protein: CASIDRGLTEAFF.

This clonotype was picked up a small number of times. V gene TRBV7-9 combines with J gene TRBJ2-2; unclear D gene. The CDR3 consists of 13 residues. The V end was cut by 6 bases, the J end by 5 bases, with 10 bases between. Germline lookup yields CDR1 SEHNR and CDR2 FQNEAQ (reference sequence). CDR3 nucleotide sequence: TGTGCCAGCAGGCTCTTCGAGACCGGGGAGCTGTTTTTT. Its translation is CASRLFETGELFF.

This clonotype showed up just a few times. The V and J genes are TRBV9 and TRBJ2-3; perhaps D is TRBD1 or TRBD2 (6 bases each). This CDR3 contains 16 residues. Germline V gene sequence: CDR1 SGDLS, CDR2 YYNGEE. Trimming stripped 0 bases from V and 4 bases from J, with 15 bases between. CDR3 sequence reads: CASSVVSGASSDTQYF. The CDR3 DNA is TGTGCCAGCAGCGTAGTTTCGGGGGCCAGCTCAGATACGCAGTATTTT.

This clonotype was picked up a small number of times. This chain uses TRBV7-9 with TRBJ1-2; D is undetermined. V dropped 5 bases and J dropped 6 bases, with 13 bases sitting between them. The CDR3 runs 13 residues. Germline lookup yields CDR1 SEHNR and CDR2 FQNEAQ (reference sequence). The CDR3 protein is CASSPPFGDGYTF. CDR3 coding DNA: TGTGCCAGCAGCCCACCGTTCGGGGATGGCTACACCTTC.

In this sample, this clonotype turned up a few times. V is TRBV7-2 and J is TRBJ2-7, with a weak D call TRBD1 (6 bases). There are 14 residues in the CDR3. V shed 5 bases and J shed 6 bases, with 17 bases lying between them. The V gene's germline CDR1 is SGHTA and CDR2 FQGNSA. The CDR3 coding sequence is TGTGCCAGCAGCATCAGACAGGTGACTGGCGAGCAGTACTTC. Its translation is CASSIRQVTGEQYF.

V is TRBV7-2 and J is TRBJ2-3, with 7 bases matching TRBD2. Germline CDR1 reads SGHTA; CDR2 reads FQGNSA. J was trimmed by 5 bases and V by 5 bases; bases with no gene match: 10. The CDR3 has 15 amino acids. CDR3 loop: CASSPPGLPIDTQYF. The CDR3 coding sequence is TGTGCCAGCAGCCCGCCGGGACTACCGATAGATACGCAGTATTTT.

V and J are TRBV10-3 and TRBJ2-1; D may correspond to TRBD1 or TRBD2 (5 bases each). The germline V and J ends were trimmed by 2 bases and 5 bases, with 13 bases remaining between them. CDR3 length: 15 amino acids. CDR1 and CDR2 from the germline V gene are ENHRY and SYGVKD. DNA for the CDR3: TGTGCCATCAGTGAGCCAGGGACCTTTAACAATGAGCAGTTCTTC. It yields the protein CAISEPGTFNNEQFF.

This clonotype appeared a few times. The chain couples TRBV10-3 to TRBJ2-1; 12 bases agree with TRBD2. The CDR3 spans 18 residues. The germline V gene has CDR1 ENHRY and CDR2 SYGVKD. The V segment lost 3 bases and the J segment 8 bases; nucleotides outside the gene matches: 14. For the CDR3, the DNA is TGTGCCATCAGTGACCTCCGGTGGTCTAGCGGGGGGGCGTATGAGCAGTTCTTC. Protein sequence: CAISDLRWSSGGAYEQFF.

The chain combines TRBV29-1 with TRBJ2-2; either TRBD1 or TRBD2 may fit D (5 bases each). CDR3 length: 13 residues. Germline V lookup: CDR1 SQVTM, CDR2 ANQGSEA. V shed 7 bases and J shed 7 bases, with 16 bases lying between them. The CDR3 spells CSGTVGGIGELFF. CDR3 coding DNA: TGCAGCGGGACGGTTGGGGGAATCGGGGAGCTGTTTTTT.

The V and J genes are TRBV12-3 or TRBV12-4 and TRBJ2-1; 7 bases are a match to TRBD2. The CDR3 contains 14 residues. Trimming removed 4 bases from V and 8 bases from J; junction bases left unmatched: 8. The CDR3 DNA follows: TGTGCCAGCAGTTGGAGCGGGGACCGGGATGAGCAGTTCTTC. It translates to CASSWSGDRDEQFF.

The gene calls are TRBV20-1 and TRBJ1-5; tentative D call: TRBD1 (5 bases). The ends were cut back, 3 bases at V and 4 bases at J, with 16 bases in the middle. This CDR3 contains 15 residues. Germline values: CDR1 DFQATT, CDR2 SNEGSKA (reference sequence). The CDR3 here is CSAREPGRINQPQHF. The CDR3 DNA is TGCAGTGCTAGGGAGCCGGGACGGATTAATCAGCCCCAGCATTTT.

This clonotype was seen just once. This sequence joins TRBV6-2 or TRBV6-3 and TRBJ1-1, with 11 positions matching TRBD1. The CDR3 extends over 15 amino acids. Per the germline V gene, CDR1 is MNHEY and CDR2 is SVGEGT. V lost 3 bases to trimming and J lost 5 bases; unmatched junction nucleotides: 5. The CDR3, as DNA: TGTGCCAGCAGTTATGGGACAGGGGGTAGAACTGAAGCTTTCTTT. Its translation is CASSYGTGGRTEAFF.